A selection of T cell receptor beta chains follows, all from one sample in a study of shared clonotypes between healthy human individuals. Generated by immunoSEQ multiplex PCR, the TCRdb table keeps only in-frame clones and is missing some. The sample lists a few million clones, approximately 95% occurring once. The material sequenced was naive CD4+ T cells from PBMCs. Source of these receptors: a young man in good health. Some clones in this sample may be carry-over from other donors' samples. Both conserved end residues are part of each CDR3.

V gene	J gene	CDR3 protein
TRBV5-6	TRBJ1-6	CASSLAVGSSYNSPLHF
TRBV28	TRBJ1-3	CASSLEGTYSGNTIYF
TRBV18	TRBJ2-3	CASSPPLQGPDTQYF
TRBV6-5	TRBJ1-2	CASSYMVRDGYTF
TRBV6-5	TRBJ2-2	CASSVTSGRTGELFF
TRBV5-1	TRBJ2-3	CASSLKQGDTDTQYF
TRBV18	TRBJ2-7	CASSPPRRGHYEQYF
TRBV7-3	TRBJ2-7	CASSPDPTGSYEQYF
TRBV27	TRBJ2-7	CASRRGTDSSYEQYF
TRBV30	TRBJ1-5	CAWSVVTPNQPQHF
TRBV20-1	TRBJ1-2	CSPPARTGYTF
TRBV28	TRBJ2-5	CASSNRAGGRQETQYF
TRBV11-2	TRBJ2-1	CASSLGMREGRQTNEQFF
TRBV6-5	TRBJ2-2	CASRRSTGELFF
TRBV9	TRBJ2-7	CASSPRETTYEQYF
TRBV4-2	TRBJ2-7	CASSQGEGRTGVTYEQYF
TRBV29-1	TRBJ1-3	CSVVQGPGNTIYF
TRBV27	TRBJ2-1	CASRSRQYSYNEQFF
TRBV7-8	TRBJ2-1	CASNLGLAGGYNEQFF
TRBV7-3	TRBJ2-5	CASSLDSQETQYF
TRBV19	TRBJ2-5	CASSIDLEETQYF
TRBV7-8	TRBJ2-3	CASSSRQAGGTDTQYF
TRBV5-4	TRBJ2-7	CASSQGTSGNPEQYF
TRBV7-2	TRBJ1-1	CASSPWVGAEAFF
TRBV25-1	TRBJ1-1	CASSEGQENTEAFF
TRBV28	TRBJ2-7	CASSLPSGRASGYEQYF
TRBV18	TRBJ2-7	CASSPTDRVEQYF
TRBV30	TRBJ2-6	CAWLPGQGLSGANVLTF
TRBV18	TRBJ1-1	CASSPYHAATEAFF
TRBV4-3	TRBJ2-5	CASSHIAKTGSQETQYF
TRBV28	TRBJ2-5	CASGGLWGARETQYF
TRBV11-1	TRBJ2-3	CASSQRNSGLGTDTQYF